This T cell receptor beta chain emerged from a study of T cells after yellow fever vaccination. Study observations and caveats: A large majority of primary-vaccination clones showed up again after the booster (96% CD4, around 90% CD8). Among all clonotypes, a small share was observed in both CD4 and CD8 compartments. Abundant bulk-derived clonotypes could contaminate FACS-sorted repertoires.

It was through 5'RACE template switching that TCR cDNA was made, with a universal primer site and UMIs added. From the 5' RACE reads, TCRdb called clonotypes with MiXCR, one entry per CDR3 protein. The data contain 620,000 or so distinct CDR3 sequences, roughly a sixth of them seen just once; the ten biggest clones take up around 15%. This clonotype was seen a few times. Its antigen remains unidentified. This receptor was identified in a man between 18 and 29 years old who received the YFV17D yellow fever vaccine. The sample consisted of PBMCs, taken less than 6 days after the first yellow fever vaccination.

The CDR3 DNA reads TGTGCCAGCAGTTACGGAGAGACGAATGAAAAACTGTTTTTT. Residues: CASSYGETNEKLFF. V is TRBV6-5 and J is TRBJ1-4; D gene uncertain. There are 14 residues in the CDR3. Trimming cost V 2 bases and J 5 bases, with 9 bases left between them. The germline V gene encodes CDR1 MNHEY and CDR2 SVGAGI.